What follows are 10 T cell receptor beta chains derived from one specimen sequenced in a study of blood T cell repertoires in COVID-19. Generated by immunoSEQ multiplex PCR, the TCRdb table keeps only in-frame clones and is missing some. The repertoire consists of 70,000 to 95,000 clones, with 75% to 90% occurring once and the leading ten covering roughly 5.2%. Sequences were obtained from peripheral blood. The receptors were sampled from an elderly woman with active COVID-19.

The chain is built from TRBV4-2 and TRBJ2-5, with 14 bases identical to TRBD2. V trimming: 0 bases; J trimming: 5 bases; junction bases outside the gene matches: 8. CDR1 and CDR2 from the germline V gene are LGHNA and YNFKEQ. This CDR3 is 18 amino acids long. The CDR3, as DNA: TGTGCCAGCAGCCAAGAGACCCGACTAGCGGGAGGGGGGGAGACCCAGTACTTC. Translating gives CASSQETRLAGGGETQYF.

The genes are TRBV27 and TRBJ2-7; 7 bases map to TRBD2. This CDR3 contains 18 residues. Germline CDR1 and CDR2: MNHEY and SMNVEV (reference sequence). V was pared by 2 bases and J by 4 bases, with 17 bases of the junction left unmatched. The CDR3 reads CASSLENPLGGLRYEQYF. CDR3 DNA sequence: TGTGCCAGCAGTTTAGAGAATCCCCTCGGGGGGTTGAGGTACGAGCAGTACTTC.

The chain couples TRBV19 to TRBJ1-5, with 7 nucleotides matching TRBD1. The CDR3 contains 15 residues. The germline CDR1 and CDR2 sequences are LNHDA and SQIVND (reference sequence). The V gene end was trimmed by 4 bases and the J gene end by 5 bases; junction bases not matched to a gene: 8. Here the CDR3 reads CASSRRQGLDQPQHF. The CDR3 DNA follows: TGTGCCAGTAGTAGGAGACAGGGCTTGGATCAGCCCCAGCATTTT.

This sequence joins TRBV28 and TRBJ2-1, with 7 nucleotides matching TRBD2. This CDR3 spans 17 amino acids. The J segment lost 0 bases and the V segment lost 6 bases, leaving 11 bases of the junction unmatched. CDR1 MDHEN and CDR2 SYDVKM come from the germline V gene. In DNA, the CDR3 is TGTGCCAGCAGCTTGGCGGGAGCCCTAAGCTCCTACAATGAGCAGTTCTTC. It encodes CASSLAGALSSYNEQFF. The entire variable domain, with the rest obtained from reference TRBV28 and TRBJ2-1, is as follows: DVKVTQSSRYLVKRTGEKVFLECVQDMDHENMFWYRQDPGLGLRLIYFSYDVKMKEKGDIPEGYSVSREKKERFSLILESASTNQTSMYLCASSLAGALSSYNEQFFGPGTRLTVL.

CDR3 nucleotide sequence: TGTGCCAGCAGCCGTTCTGGAAACACCATATATTTT. This encodes CASSRSGNTIYF. The rearrangement links TRBV12-3 or TRBV12-4 to TRBJ1-3; D gene uncertain. The CDR3 loop spans 12 amino acids. Trimming cost V 6 bases and J 1 base, with 4 bases left between them.

This sequence joins TRBV18 and TRBJ2-3; TRBD1 matches 10 bases. CDR1 is KGHSH and CDR2 is LQKENI in the germline V gene. After removal of 2 bases from V and 0 bases from J, the junction contained 5 bases not matched to a gene. CDR3 size: 17 residues. The CDR3 region is CASSPADRGSSTDTQYF. For the CDR3, the DNA is TGTGCCAGCTCACCAGCGGACAGGGGGTCTAGCACAGATACGCAGTATTTT.

The rearrangement joins TRBV14 to TRBJ2-3; D is possibly TRBD1 (5 bases). Between the trimmed V and J ends, which lost 6 bases and 2 bases, there was a span of 15 bases. The CDR3 consists of 15 residues. In germline, CDR1 is SGHDN, CDR2 FVKESK. The CDR3, as DNA: TGTGCCAGCAGTCGGTTGACAGTCATCACAGATACGCAGTATTTT. Its protein product is CASSRLTVITDTQYF.

V and J are TRBV5-4 and TRBJ1-3, with 7 bases matching TRBD1. The ends lost 4 bases at V and 4 bases at J; junction bases unmatched: 8. The CDR3 sequence is 15 residues long. Germline assignment: CDR1 SGHNT and CDR2 YYREEE (reference sequence). In nucleotides, the CDR3 is TGTGCCAGCAGCCACCCCGGACAGGCGGGAAACACCATATATTTT. It translates to CASSHPGQAGNTIYF.

V is TRBV19 and J is TRBJ1-5; D is perhaps TRBD1 (5 bases). The germline V gene encodes CDR1 LNHDA and CDR2 SQIVND (reference sequence). This CDR3 is 12 amino acids long. V lost 6 bases to trimming and J lost 3 bases, with 6 bases between them. The DNA of the CDR3 is TGTGCCAGTAGGGACAACAATCAGCCCCAGCATTTT. Protein sequence: CASRDNNQPQHF.

V gene TRBV10-3 combines with J gene TRBJ1-1; TRBD1 matches 10 bases. Germline V lookup: CDR1 ENHRY, CDR2 SYGVKD. This CDR3 has 16 residues. The ends lost 5 bases at V and 5 bases at J; junction bases unmatched: 11. CDR3 amino acids: CAISRSTGTGDTEAFF. The CDR3 region has the DNA TGTGCCATCAGTCGCTCCACCGGGACAGGGGATACTGAAGCTTTCTTT.